A selection of T cell receptor beta chains follows, all from one sample in a study of memory CD4+ T cells and cytomegalovirus serostatus. Here immunoSEQ multiplex PCR was the method, and the copy in TCRdb shows in-frame clones only, minus some. The table has around 40,000 clones, over 65% seen once. The sample was memory CD4+ T cells from blood. These receptors originate from an adult in good health and CMV-seronegative. The CDR3 runs from the conserved cysteine through the conserved F or W. The D gene is left open where the match is weak. Not every row has a clone size; where given, it reads once, few, many or a size class.

d_gene: TRBD2; j_gene: TRBJ2-5; v_gene: TRBV11-2; abundance: once; CDR3nt: TGTGCCAGCAGCTTCACGGGAGGGGGGTCCCAAGAGACCCAGTACTTC; CDR3aa: CASSFTGGGSQETQYF
d_gene: NA; j_gene: TRBJ1-6; v_gene: TRBV6-5; abundance: NA; CDR3nt: TGTGCCAGCAGTCCTCAGCCGGGGAATTCACCCCTCCACTTT; CDR3aa: CASSPQPGNSPLHF
d_gene: NA; j_gene: TRBJ1-1; v_gene: TRBV11-2; abundance: NA; CDR3nt: TGTGCCAGCAGCTTAGCAGGGAAGAACACTGAAGCTTTCTTT; CDR3aa: CASSLAGKNTEAFF
d_gene: NA; j_gene: TRBJ1-1; v_gene: TRBV27; abundance: NA; CDR3nt: TGTGCCAGCACTAAAGGGTTCGGGGCCGGGAACACTGAAGCTTTCTTT; CDR3aa: CASTKGFGAGNTEAFF
d_gene: NA; j_gene: TRBJ1-5; v_gene: TRBV4-2; abundance: few; CDR3nt: TGTGCCAGCAGCCAAGAACTGGGCAGAGATCAGCCCCAGCATTTT; CDR3aa: CASSQELGRDQPQHF
d_gene: NA; j_gene: TRBJ2-7; v_gene: TRBV14; abundance: NA; CDR3nt: TGTGCCAGCAGCCAAGTTCGGTTAAGAGGGAACTACGAGCAGTACTTC; CDR3aa: CASSQVRLRGNYEQYF
d_gene: NA; j_gene: TRBJ2-3; v_gene: TRBV19; abundance: few; CDR3nt: TGTGCCAGTAGGAGGGGCCCAGGCGGCACAGATACGCAGTATTTT; CDR3aa: CASRRGPGGTDTQYF
d_gene: TRBD1; j_gene: TRBJ1-3; v_gene: TRBV7-2; abundance: NA; CDR3nt: TGTGCCAGCAGCCCCCGGACAGGGGCTGGAAACACCATATATTTT; CDR3aa: CASSPRTGAGNTIYF
d_gene: NA; j_gene: TRBJ1-3; v_gene: TRBV6-1; abundance: NA; CDR3nt: TGTGCCAGCAGTTCAGGGGAGTCTGGAAACACCATATATTTT; CDR3aa: CASSSGESGNTIYF
d_gene: NA; j_gene: TRBJ1-5; v_gene: TRBV7-9; abundance: NA; CDR3nt: TGTGCCAGCAGCTCACAGAGCAATCAGCCCCAGCATTTT; CDR3aa: CASSSQSNQPQHF
d_gene: NA; j_gene: TRBJ2-4; v_gene: TRBV2; abundance: NA; CDR3nt: TGTGCCAGCACCGAAGGGGTGTTACTAGCCAAAAACATTCAGTACTTC; CDR3aa: CASTEGVLLAKNIQYF
d_gene: TRBD1; j_gene: TRBJ1-2; v_gene: TRBV20-1; abundance: NA; CDR3nt: TGCAGTGCTCGTGGACAGGTTGGCTACACCTTC; CDR3aa: CSARGQVGYTF
d_gene: NA; j_gene: TRBJ1-6; v_gene: TRBV10-1; abundance: NA; CDR3nt: TGCGCCAGCAGTGAGCGAAGGGGTATTGGGGGATCGGATTCACCCCTCCACTTT; CDR3aa: CASSERRGIGGSDSPLHF
d_gene: TRBD1; j_gene: TRBJ2-7; v_gene: TRBV29-1; abundance: NA; CDR3nt: TGCAGCGTTGAAAATGGTCAGGGGGCGAGGGAGCAGTACTTC; CDR3aa: CSVENGQGAREQYF
d_gene: NA; j_gene: TRBJ2-7; v_gene: TRBV18; abundance: NA; CDR3nt: TGTGCCAGCTCACCTCCGCATCAGGACGAGCAGTACTTC; CDR3aa: CASSPPHQDEQYF
d_gene: NA; j_gene: TRBJ2-5; v_gene: TRBV7-9; abundance: few; CDR3nt: TGTGCCAGCAGCGTCGAAGAGACCCAGTACTTC; CDR3aa: CASSVEETQYF
d_gene: NA; j_gene: TRBJ2-3; v_gene: TRBV5-4; abundance: NA; CDR3nt: TGTGCCAGCAGCCTTTCCCGCGGGGAAGATACGCAGTATTTT; CDR3aa: CASSLSRGEDTQYF
d_gene: TRBD1; j_gene: TRBJ2-5; v_gene: TRBV7-8; abundance: NA; CDR3nt: TGTGCCAGCAGCACCCGGACAGGTCTAGAGACCCAGTACTTC; CDR3aa: CASSTRTGLETQYF
d_gene: NA; j_gene: TRBJ1-1; v_gene: TRBV6-5; abundance: NA; CDR3nt: TGTGCCAGCAGTTACTCGGTCAGAAACACTGAAGCTTTCTTT; CDR3aa: CASSYSVRNTEAFF
d_gene: TRBD1; j_gene: TRBJ1-3; v_gene: TRBV19; abundance: NA; CDR3nt: TGTGCCAGTAGTCGCAGGAGGCAGGGGAACAGGGGGATCGTAAACACCATATATTTT; CDR3aa: CASSRRRQGNRGIVNTIYF
d_gene: TRBD2; j_gene: TRBJ2-7; v_gene: TRBV6-5; abundance: few; CDR3nt: TGTGCCAGCAGAAATAGCGGGGGGCTATACTACGAGCAGTACTTC; CDR3aa: CASRNSGGLYYEQYF
d_gene: NA; j_gene: TRBJ1-2; v_gene: TRBV5-1; abundance: few; CDR3nt: TGCGCCAGCAGCTTGGACAGAGTCTATGGCTACACCTTC; CDR3aa: CASSLDRVYGYTF
d_gene: NA; j_gene: TRBJ1-1; v_gene: TRBV6-5; abundance: once; CDR3nt: TGTGCCAGTTTCCTATGGGCAGGGGACACTGAAGCTTTCTTT; CDR3aa: CASFLWAGDTEAFF
d_gene: TRBD2; j_gene: TRBJ2-2; v_gene: TRBV30; abundance: NA; CDR3nt: TGTGCCTGGAGCAGAACACGGGGGGGCCAAAGCGGGGAGCTGTTTTTT; CDR3aa: CAWSRTRGGQSGELFF
d_gene: NA; j_gene: TRBJ2-7; v_gene: TRBV9; abundance: NA; CDR3nt: TGTGCCAGCAGCGTAGCTCCAGGGGGGTCCTACGAGCAGTACTTC; CDR3aa: CASSVAPGGSYEQYF
d_gene: TRBD1; j_gene: TRBJ1-6; v_gene: TRBV7-2; abundance: NA; CDR3nt: TGTGCCAGCAGCTTTAGACAGGGAGATTCACCCCTCCACTTT; CDR3aa: CASSFRQGDSPLHF
d_gene: NA; j_gene: TRBJ1-3; v_gene: TRBV6-1; abundance: NA; CDR3nt: TGTGCCAGCCTTAGAGGTCTTGGCTCTGGAAACACCATATATTTT; CDR3aa: CASLRGLGSGNTIYF
d_gene: NA; j_gene: TRBJ2-3; v_gene: TRBV18; abundance: NA; CDR3nt: TGTGCCAGCTCCCCAGGTAGCACAGATACGCAGTATTTT; CDR3aa: CASSPGSTDTQYF
d_gene: NA; j_gene: TRBJ2-3; v_gene: TRBV2; abundance: NA; CDR3nt: TGTGCCAGCAGTGAAAATGGGGTACGGCGGCCCAGGCGCACAGATACGCAGTATTTT; CDR3aa: CASSENGVRRPRRTDTQYF
d_gene: NA; j_gene: TRBJ1-2; v_gene: TRBV9; abundance: NA; CDR3nt: TGTGCCAGCAGCGCCAGTCCCTCTCAAAGAACGTATGGCTACACCTTC; CDR3aa: CASSASPSQRTYGYTF
d_gene: TRBD2; j_gene: TRBJ2-3; v_gene: TRBV7-3; abundance: NA; CDR3nt: TGTGCCAGCAGCCGGAAACTAGCGGGGGGGCCAGATACGCAGTATTTT; CDR3aa: CASSRKLAGGPDTQYF
d_gene: NA; j_gene: TRBJ2-5; v_gene: TRBV19; abundance: few; CDR3nt: TGTGCCAGTAGTATGGGCAGGGGAGAGACCCAGTACTTC; CDR3aa: CASSMGRGETQYF
d_gene: TRBD1; j_gene: TRBJ1-6; v_gene: TRBV30; abundance: NA; CDR3nt: TGTGCCTGGAGTGTACCTCGGACAGGGCGAAATTCACCCCTCCACTTT; CDR3aa: CAWSVPRTGRNSPLHF
d_gene: TRBD1; j_gene: TRBJ1-6; v_gene: TRBV29-1; abundance: NA; CDR3nt: TGCAGCGTCCAAACAGGGGAGGAATCACCCCTCCACTTT; CDR3aa: CSVQTGEESPLHF
d_gene: NA; j_gene: TRBJ1-5; v_gene: TRBV7-2; abundance: NA; CDR3nt: TGTGCCAGCAGCTTAAGCTCGGCAGGCAATCAGCCCCAGCATTTT; CDR3aa: CASSLSSAGNQPQHF
d_gene: TRBD1; j_gene: TRBJ1-6; v_gene: TRBV27; abundance: few; CDR3nt: TGTGCCAGCAGTAGAGGGCCCGGGACAGGGGATTCACCCCTCCACTTT; CDR3aa: CASSRGPGTGDSPLHF
d_gene: TRBD1; j_gene: TRBJ1-3; v_gene: TRBV7-9; abundance: NA; CDR3nt: TGTGCCAGCAGCTCGACAGGGTTCGAAGGGAACACCATATATTTT; CDR3aa: CASSSTGFEGNTIYF
d_gene: NA; j_gene: TRBJ2-7; v_gene: TRBV30; abundance: NA; CDR3nt: TGTGCCTGGAGTGTGCAACCAGGAGGCGAGCAGTACTTC; CDR3aa: CAWSVQPGGEQYF
d_gene: NA; j_gene: TRBJ1-2; v_gene: TRBV7-3; abundance: NA; CDR3nt: TGTGCCAGCAGCCCTACCGTGGGGGGTGCGTCCGGCTACACCTTC; CDR3aa: CASSPTVGGASGYTF
d_gene: NA; j_gene: TRBJ1-1; v_gene: TRBV25-1; abundance: few; CDR3nt: TGTGCCAGCAGTGATCAGGGATACACTGAAGCTTTCTTT; CDR3aa: CASSDQGYTEAFF
d_gene: NA; j_gene: TRBJ1-2; v_gene: TRBV9; abundance: once; CDR3nt: TGTGCCAGCAGCCCCCGGGACAATGGCTACACCTTC; CDR3aa: CASSPRDNGYTF
d_gene: NA; j_gene: TRBJ2-2; v_gene: TRBV30; abundance: NA; CDR3nt: TGTGCCTGGAGTGGAGCCAGGGGAACCGGGGAGCTGTTTTTT; CDR3aa: CAWSGARGTGELFF
d_gene: TRBD1; j_gene: TRBJ2-1; v_gene: TRBV5-4; abundance: NA; CDR3nt: TGTGCCAGCAGCACGAAAAGACAGGGGGAACACAATGAGCAGTTCTTC; CDR3aa: CASSTKRQGEHNEQFF
d_gene: NA; j_gene: TRBJ2-2; v_gene: TRBV18; abundance: NA; CDR3nt: TGTGCCAGCTCACAGACAGCCGGGGAGCTGTTTTTT; CDR3aa: CASSQTAGELFF
d_gene: NA; j_gene: TRBJ2-1; v_gene: TRBV11-2; abundance: once; CDR3nt: TGTGCCAGCTCCCCGGGACTTTCCTACAATGAGCAGTTCTTC; CDR3aa: CASSPGLSYNEQFF
d_gene: NA; j_gene: TRBJ2-7; v_gene: TRBV2; abundance: NA; CDR3nt: TGTGCCAGCGGGAGCGATTACGAGCAGTACTTC; CDR3aa: CASGSDYEQYF
d_gene: NA; j_gene: TRBJ2-2; v_gene: TRBV6-4; abundance: NA; CDR3nt: TGTGCCAGCAGTGATACTAACCTAAACACCGGGGAGCTGTTTTTT; CDR3aa: CASSDTNLNTGELFF
d_gene: NA; j_gene: TRBJ1-6; v_gene: TRBV2; abundance: NA; CDR3nt: TGTGCCAGCAGGGACCGACCCTATAATTCACCCCTCCACTTT; CDR3aa: CASRDRPYNSPLHF
d_gene: TRBD1; j_gene: TRBJ1-5; v_gene: TRBV6-4; abundance: NA; CDR3nt: TGTGCCAGCAGTGAGGACAGGGATCAGCCCCAGCATTTT; CDR3aa: CASSEDRDQPQHF
d_gene: NA; j_gene: TRBJ2-1; v_gene: TRBV30; abundance: NA; CDR3nt: TGTGCCTGGCAGCTTGGCGGGGCCCAATACAATGAGCAGTTCTTC; CDR3aa: CAWQLGGAQYNEQFF
d_gene: NA; j_gene: TRBJ1-2; v_gene: TRBV18; abundance: NA; CDR3nt: TGTGCCAGCTCACCCGAGATCTATGGCTACACCTTC; CDR3aa: CASSPEIYGYTF
d_gene: TRBD1; j_gene: TRBJ1-5; v_gene: TRBV6-5; abundance: NA; CDR3nt: TGTGCCAGCAGTTACGGGGATACAGGGGGACCGCCCCAGCATTTT; CDR3aa: CASSYGDTGGPPQHF
d_gene: TRBD1; j_gene: TRBJ2-3; v_gene: TRBV18; abundance: NA; CDR3nt: TGTGCCAGCTCACTCCGGCAGGGGGGCACAGATACGCAGTATTTT; CDR3aa: CASSLRQGGTDTQYF
d_gene: TRBD2; j_gene: TRBJ2-3; v_gene: TRBV5-4; abundance: once; CDR3nt: TGTGCCAGCAGCTCGCTAGCGGGGGGGGACAGGGATACGCAGTATTTT; CDR3aa: CASSSLAGGDRDTQYF